This TCR beta chain was sequenced during a study of cytomegalovirus exposure and HLA in healthy donors. Primers for the PCR totalled 60 Vbeta and 13 Jbeta. The table came from immunoSEQ multiplex PCR; TCRdb's copy has only in-frame clones and leaves some out. The sample lists 90,000 or so clones, 78% occurring once. Looked up from germline, CDR1 is SGHRS and CDR2 is YFSETQ. The CDR3 is 16 residues long. The trim removed 4 bases at V and 0 bases at J, leaving 4 bases unmatched. Overall study findings and caveats: Whilst most TCR sequences proved rare, a subset of public TCRs occurred across many donors. Later work associated fewer than 20,000 TCR beta sequences with HLA alleles at 0.05 false discovery rate. Some 150 TCR beta chains were listed as cytomegalovirus-associated.

Healthy people donating bone marrow made up the donors. With regard to this clone: Antigen specificity is unknown.

The sample taken for sequencing was PBMCs. This chain uses TRBV5-1 with TRBJ2-6, with TRBD1 identical over 7 bases. The clonotype comes from a woman between 40 and 50 years old in good health and CMV-seronegative. The CDR3 spells CASSLRQGSGANVLTF. CDR3 coding DNA: TGCGCCAGCAGCCTCCGACAGGGCTCTGGGGCCAACGTCCTGACTTTC. Combining the CDR3 with reference TRBV5-1 and TRBJ2-6 gives the whole variable domain KAGVTQTPRYLIKTRGQQVTLSCSPISGHRSVSWYQQTPGQGLQFLFEYFSETQRNKGNFPGRFSGRQFSNSRSEMNVSTLELGDSALYLCASSLRQGSGANVLTFGAGSRLTVL.